The clone carrying this T cell receptor (beta chain) was detected only once. Its antigen remains unknown. The data are from a study of T cells in tumors after PD-1 blockade. V lost 5 bases and J 3 bases, leaving 7 bases between the germline ends. Per the germline V gene, CDR1 is KGHSH and CDR2 is LQKENI. The CDR3 has 12 residues. The table came from immunoSEQ multiplex PCR; TCRdb's copy has only in-frame clones and leaves some out. In the table there are 55,000 to 70,000 clones, roughly 75% of which are singletons. Study-wide results and limits: Blood contained roughly 43% of the tumor's TCR clonotypes.

The source of this sequence is a human donor with basal cell carcinoma. The V gene is TRBV18, the J gene TRBJ2-5, with D hard to call. Material: PBMCs, obtained before anti-PD-1 treatment. This chain's CDR3 is CASSRLEETQYF. DNA for the CDR3: TGTGCCAGCTCAAGATTGGAAGAGACCCAGTACTTC.